This T cell receptor (beta chain) is drawn from a study of human T cells and chemical hapten exposure. This clonotype was picked up a small number of times. Its antigen is undetermined. General study results and limits: The number of TCRs above 1 in 1000 frequency did not change after DPC sensitization.

Time point indicated: patch test 3, about 24 weeks after DPC sensitization. Treatment: therapeutic diphenylcyclopropenone sensitization with weekly scalp DPC. The ends were cut back, 4 bases at V and 1 base at J, with 13 bases in the middle. Germline CDR1 MDHEN, CDR2 SYDVKM. The CDR3 is 15 amino acids. TCRdb reprocessed the RACE reads with MiXCR, giving one entry per CDR3 protein. The sample consists of fewer than 80,000 distinct CDR3 sequences, approximately 10% of them appearing once. The material sequenced was whole blood, taken in connection with sensitization to the hapten diphenylcyclopropenone (DPC). This chain connects TRBV28 to TRBJ1-1; D may be TRBD1 (5 bases). The sequence derives from a woman between 25 and 40 years old with alopecia areata. Some clones in this sample may be carry-over from other donors' samples. The CDR3 protein is CASSSHAGGNTEAFF. The DNA of the CDR3 is TGTGCCAGCAGTTCCCATGCTGGGGGGAACACTGAAGCTTTCTTT.